Listed here are 31 T cell receptor beta chains from one sample, sequenced in a study of shared clonotypes between healthy human individuals. The data were produced by immunoSEQ multiplex PCR, yet TCRdb's version contains in-frame clones alone and is incomplete. The data show around 2.3 million clones, about 94% seen once. Material: naive CD4+ T cells sorted from blood. Described subset: CD45RA+ positively selected. The receptors derive from a man aged 18 to 30 in good health.

The J gene is TRBJ2-3, the V gene TRBV4-1, with 11 bases identical to TRBD2. The J segment lost 0 bases and the V segment lost 4 bases, leaving 9 bases of the junction unmatched. The CDR3 contains 18 residues. Germline CDR1 reads MGHRA; CDR2 reads YSYEKL. The CDR3 sequence is CASSLELAGGASTDTQYF. The CDR3, as DNA: TGCGCCAGCAGCCTGGAGCTAGCGGGGGGTGCTAGCACAGATACGCAGTATTTT.

In the case of this clone: Different DNA sequences within this sample yield the same CDR3. The chain has TRBV19 and TRBJ1-2, with 7 positions matching TRBD1. The V and J ends lost 3 bases and 0 bases, in that order; junction bases with no gene match: 1. This CDR3 has 14 residues. Germline CDR1 is LNHDA and CDR2 is SQIVND (reference sequence). CDR3 bases: TGTGCCAGTAGTATCCAGGGGGCTAACTATGGCTACACCTTC. This sequence encodes CASSIQGANYGYTF.

The chain links TRBV19 to TRBJ1-5; a possible D gene is TRBD1 (5 bases). The CDR3 extends over 15 amino acids. Trimming left V 0 bases short and J 3 bases short, with 9 bases between. The germline V gene has CDR1 LNHDA and CDR2 SQIVND (reference sequence). The CDR3 is CASSIDRGLNQPQHF. The CDR3 DNA is TGTGCCAGTAGTATAGATCGGGGACTCAATCAGCCCCAGCATTTT. Supplemented by reference TRBV19 and TRBJ1-5, the full variable domain reads DGGITQSPKYLFRKEGQNVTLSCEQNLNHDAMYWYRQDPGQGLRLIYYSQIVNDFQKGDIAEGYSVSREKKESFPLTVTSAQKNPTAFYLCASSIDRGLNQPQHFGDGTRLSIL.

CDR3 sequence reads: CASSPTGLNSPLHF. The CDR3, as DNA: TGTGCCAGCTCACCGACAGGGCTGAATTCACCCCTCCACTTT. The genes are TRBV18 and TRBJ1-6, with 7 bases identical to TRBD1. V lost 3 bases, J lost 7 bases, and 3 bases stayed unmatched. Germline CDR1 is KGHSH and CDR2 is LQKENI. CDR3 length: 14 amino acids.

The J gene is TRBJ2-3, the V gene TRBV7-3; D remains ambiguous. This CDR3 spans 13 amino acids. V was trimmed by 5 bases and J by 9 bases, leaving 15 bases between them. The germline CDR1 and CDR2 sequences are SGHTA and FQGTGA. CDR3 sequence: CASSAGPQDTQYF. For the CDR3, the DNA is TGTGCCAGCAGCGCCGGGCCCCAGGACACGCAGTATTTT.

The J gene is TRBJ1-1, the V gene TRBV6-5; possible D gene TRBD1, 5 bases. Germline V CDR1 and CDR2: MNHEY, SVGAGI. The CDR3 runs to 14 residues. Trimming took off 2 bases at V and 0 bases at J, with 7 bases between the two ends. The CDR3 DNA follows: TGTGCCAGCAGTTACGACAGTCTGAACACTGAAGCTTTCTTT. Translation: CASSYDSLNTEAFF.

V usage is TRBV6-1 and J usage is TRBJ2-5; 8 bases align to TRBD2. Germline-derived CDR1 and CDR2 are MNHNS and SASEGT. The V segment lost 2 bases and the J segment 4 bases; nucleotides outside the gene matches: 9. The CDR3 has 16 residues. The CDR3, as DNA: TGTGCCAGCAGTGAAAAGGGTAGCGGGGTGGCAGAGACCCAGTACTTC. Translation: CASSEKGSGVAETQYF.

This chain links TRBV27 with TRBJ2-3; tentatively, D is TRBD2 (5 bases). Germline V CDR1 and CDR2: MNHEY, SMNVEV (reference sequence). V lost 6 bases to trimming and J lost 0 bases, with 10 bases between them. The CDR3 runs to 14 residues. CDR3 sequence: CASRSGLSTDTQYF. DNA for the CDR3: TGTGCCAGCAGGAGCGGCCTTAGCACAGATACGCAGTATTTT.

This rearrangement joins TRBV11-2 to TRBJ1-1; D uncertain. CDR1 and CDR2 (germline): SGHAT, FQNNGV. V lost 5 bases and J lost 3, with 19 bases in between. This CDR3 region has 16 residues. As DNA, the CDR3 is TGTGCCAGCAGCCCCCTCCCGGGGAAGCCGGACACTGAAGCTTTCTTT. Its translation: CASSPLPGKPDTEAFF.

The chain carries TRBV30 and TRBJ1-6; 8 bases fit TRBD1. The CDR3 contains 16 residues. CDR1 and CDR2 (germline): GTSNPN, SVGIG (reference sequence). J lost 3 bases, V lost 4 bases, and 8 bases had no gene match. The CDR3 region has the DNA TGTGCCTGGAAGTCAGGGGGCGCTTACTATAATTCACCCCTCCACTTT. It is translated as CAWKSGGAYYNSPLHF. Complete variable domain (other parts from reference TRBV30 and TRBJ1-6): SQTIHQWPATLVQPVGSPLSLECTVEGTSNPNLYWYRQAAGRGLQLLFYSVGIGQISSEVPQNLSASRPQDRQFILSSKKLLLSDSGFYLCAWKSGGAYYNSPLHFGNGTRLTVT.

The V and J genes are TRBV28 and TRBJ2-4; D may correspond to TRBD1 or TRBD2 (5 bases each). The CDR3 spans 16 residues. The V gene lost 0 bases and the J gene lost 0 bases, with 9 bases spanning the gap. From germline, CDR1 is MDHEN and CDR2 SYDVKM. The CDR3 bases are TGTGCCAGCAGTTTATGGCAGGGAGTAGCCAAAAACATTCAGTACTTC. It specifies CASSLWQGVAKNIQYF.

This chain connects TRBV29-1 to TRBJ2-1; D might be TRBD2 (5 bases). V lost 4 bases to trimming and J lost 9 bases, with 16 bases between them. The V gene's germline CDR1 is SQVTM and CDR2 ANQGSEA. The CDR3 runs 13 residues. CDR3 loop: CSVAPGIRGEQFF. The CDR3 DNA sequence: TGCAGCGTTGCCCCCGGGATCCGGGGTGAGCAGTTCTTC.

V and J are TRBV4-3 and TRBJ2-7; D ambiguous. The length of the CDR3 is 15 residues. Per the germline V gene, CDR1 is LGHNA and CDR2 is YSLEER. Trimming took off 0 bases at V and 1 base at J, with 10 bases between the two ends. CDR3: CASSQEVTLSYEQYF. The DNA for the CDR3 is TGCGCCAGCAGCCAAGAAGTGACGCTTTCCTACGAGCAGTACTTC.

The chain has TRBV7-3 and TRBJ2-3; tentatively, D is TRBD2 (6 bases). V was trimmed by 4 bases and J by 0 bases, leaving 8 bases between them. Looked up from germline, CDR1 is SGHTA and CDR2 is FQGTGA. The length of the CDR3 is 14 residues. CDR3 bases: TGTGCCAGCAGCTACGGGACTAGCACAGATACGCAGTATTTT. It encodes CASSYGTSTDTQYF.

V usage is TRBV9 and J usage is TRBJ1-2; D ambiguous. Looked up from germline, CDR1 is SGDLS and CDR2 is YYNGEE. The CDR3 sequence is 12 residues long. The V end lost 6 bases, the J end lost 4 bases, and 10 bases lay between the germline ends. The CDR3 is CASTPALYGYTF. The CDR3 bases are TGTGCCAGCACCCCGGCCCTCTATGGCTACACCTTC.

This chain connects TRBV6-1 to TRBJ2-1; D might be TRBD1 (6 bases). V was shortened by 1 base and J by 2 bases, with 9 bases between the two germline ends. The germline gives CDR1 MNHNS, CDR2 SASEGT. The CDR3 length is 15 residues. The CDR3 sequence is CASSEGGRPYNEQFF. The CDR3 DNA reads as TGTGCCAGCAGTGAAGGGGGGCGACCCTACAATGAGCAGTTCTTC.

The chain uses TRBV30 and TRBJ1-4, with a weak D call TRBD1 (5 bases). Germline lookup yields CDR1 GTSNPN and CDR2 SVGIG (reference sequence). The CDR3 loop spans 14 amino acids. The V and J ends lost 2 bases and 2 bases respectively, with 9 bases between them. CDR3 loop: CAWSNGGTNEKLFF. In DNA form, the CDR3 reads TGTGCCTGGAGTAATGGGGGGACTAATGAAAAACTGTTTTTT.

This clone came up once. V is TRBV15 and J is TRBJ2-2; the D is unclear. Per germline, CDR1 LNHNV and CDR2 YYDKDF (reference sequence). The V end was cut by 0 bases, the J end by 6 bases, with 8 bases between. This CDR3 is built from 14 residues. CDR3 nucleotides: TGTGCCACCAGCAGAGATTCAGGTTCCGGGGAGCTGTTTTTT. Amino acid sequence: CATSRDSGSGELFF.

As concerns this clone: The same CDR3 can be traced to other DNA sequences in this sample. The chain employs TRBV29-1 and TRBJ2-3; unclear D gene. The CDR3 loop spans 11 amino acids. Trimming took off 6 bases at V and 3 bases at J, with 7 bases between the two ends. The V gene's germline CDR1 is SQVTM and CDR2 ANQGSEA. The CDR3 is CSVETTDTQYF. Here the CDR3 DNA reads TGCAGCGTGGAAACTACAGATACGCAGTATTTT.

V and J are TRBV28 and TRBJ1-2; 8 nucleotides line up with TRBD1. The germline gives CDR1 MDHEN, CDR2 SYDVKM. The length of the CDR3 is 19 residues. J gave up 3 bases and V 5 bases, and 20 bases lay outside the gene matches. The CDR3 here is CASSTTTGAAVVSHYGYTF. The CDR3 DNA reads as TGTGCCAGCAGTACGACGACAGGGGCCGCGGTTGTCAGTCACTATGGCTACACCTTC.

V gene TRBV11-3 combines with J gene TRBJ2-5; D might be TRBD1 (5 bases). In germline, CDR1 is SGHNT, CDR2 YENEEA. Deletions cut 2 bases from V and 5 bases from J, with 9 bases between. CDR3 length: 13 amino acids. CDR3 in DNA: TGTGCCAGCAGCTTATTAAGGGGTGAGACCCAGTACTTC. Translated, it gives CASSLLRGETQYF.

V and J are TRBV5-4 and TRBJ2-3; TRBD1 matches at 9 bases. V was clipped by 3 bases and J by 4 bases; unmatched bases: 6. From germline, CDR1 is SGHNT and CDR2 YYREEE (reference sequence). The CDR3 has 15 residues. The CDR3 region is CASSSPGQGPDTQYF. DNA for the CDR3: TGTGCCAGCAGCTCCCCGGGACAGGGCCCAGATACGCAGTATTTT. The full variable domain, in which reference TRBV5-4 and TRBJ2-3 provide the parts outside the CDR3, is ETGVTQSPTHLIKTRGQQVTLRCSSQSGHNTVSWYQQALGQGPQFIFQYYREEENGRGNFPPRFSGLQFPNYSSELNVNALELDDSALYLCASSSPGQGPDTQYFGPGTRLTVL.

V usage is TRBV27 and J usage is TRBJ2-7; D might be TRBD1 or TRBD2, each matching 5 bases. This CDR3 comprises 13 residues. Germline lookup yields CDR1 MNHEY and CDR2 SMNVEV (reference sequence). V was clipped by 5 bases and J by 4 bases, with 12 bases between them. CDR3 protein: CASSGGPPYEQYF. CDR3 in DNA: TGTGCCAGCAGTGGGGGACCACCTTACGAGCAGTACTTC.

The V and J genes are TRBV9 and TRBJ2-3; D gene unclear. This CDR3 is built from 17 residues. V was shortened by 3 bases and J by 0 bases, with 17 bases between the two germline ends. CDR1 SGDLS and CDR2 YYNGEE come from the germline V gene. CDR3 sequence: CASSAFGSRGSTDTQYF. The DNA for the CDR3 is TGTGCCAGCAGCGCATTCGGCAGCCGTGGTAGCACAGATACGCAGTATTTT.

This chain links TRBV10-3 with TRBJ1-3; 7 bases align to TRBD1. This CDR3 has 16 amino acids. V shed 5 bases, J shed 0 bases, and the junction held 7 bases outside the gene matches. Germline V lookup: CDR1 ENHRY, CDR2 SYGVKD. CDR3 amino acids: CAISQDRPISGNTIYF. CDR3 in DNA: TGTGCCATCAGTCAGGACAGGCCGATCTCTGGAAACACCATATATTTT.

The gene calls are TRBV28 and TRBJ2-1, with D maybe TRBD1 (5 bases). Trimming took 2 bases from V and 9 from J, leaving 8 bases between them. CDR3 length equals 12 residues. The germline gives CDR1 MDHEN, CDR2 SYDVKM. CDR3 sequence (DNA): TGTGCCAGCAGTTTAATAAGGGGTGAGCAGTTCTTC. The encoded protein is CASSLIRGEQFF.

The chain joins TRBV19 to TRBJ1-4; D gene uncertain. From germline, CDR1 is LNHDA and CDR2 SQIVND (reference sequence). This CDR3 contains 14 residues. The V and J ends lost 5 bases and 5 bases respectively, with 12 bases between them. CDR3: CASSPPLLNEKLFF. Here the CDR3 DNA reads TGTGCCAGTAGTCCCCCCCTGTTGAATGAAAAACTGTTTTTT.

Note on this clone: The sample contains more than one DNA sequence encoding this CDR3. This chain connects TRBV20-1 to TRBJ2-5, with 10 bases identical to TRBD2. With 6 bases clipped from V and 5 bases from J, the junction kept 0 bases outside the gene matches. The CDR3 is 11 residues long. The germline V gene has CDR1 DFQATT and CDR2 SNEGSKA (reference sequence). In DNA, the CDR3 is TGCAGTGCGGGACTAGCGGAGACCCAGTACTTC. Encoded protein: CSAGLAETQYF.

The chain recombines TRBV5-4 with TRBJ1-1; a possible D gene is TRBD1 (6 bases). The V gene lost 8 bases and the J gene lost 2 bases, with 22 bases spanning the gap. This CDR3 region has 16 residues. Germline V gene lookup returns CDR1 SGHNT and CDR2 YYREEE (reference sequence). The CDR3 spells CASSTLGGGANTEAFF. CDR3 DNA: TGTGCCAGTTCGACCCTTGGAGGGGGAGCCAACACTGAAGCTTTCTTT.

V is TRBV12-5 and J is TRBJ1-1, with TRBD1 matching over 8 bases. The V segment lost 1 base and the J segment 1 base; nucleotides outside the gene matches: 5. Germline V gives CDR1 LGHNT, CDR2 FRNRAP. The CDR3 is made up of 16 amino acids. The CDR3 here is CASGLAIGQGNTEAFF. CDR3 coding DNA: TGTGCTAGTGGTTTGGCCATCGGACAGGGGAACACTGAAGCTTTCTTT. Combining the CDR3 with reference TRBV12-5 and TRBJ1-1 gives the whole variable domain DARVTQTPRHKVTEMGQEVTMRCQPILGHNTVFWYRQTMMQGLELLAYFRNRAPLDDSGMPKDRFSAEMPDATLATLKIQPSEPRDSAVYFCASGLAIGQGNTEAFFGQGTRLTVV.

The chain has TRBV27 and TRBJ1-1; D perhaps matches TRBD1 (6 bases). The CDR3 is made up of 16 amino acids. V lost 5 bases and J lost 0, with 16 bases in between. The germline CDR1 and CDR2 sequences are MNHEY and SMNVEV (reference sequence). As DNA, the CDR3 is TGTGCCAGCAGTGAAGACAGGCGCCTCATGAACACTGAAGCTTTCTTT. Translation gives CASSEDRRLMNTEAFF.